The 3 T cell receptor beta chains in this list originate from one sample, sequenced in a study of CD8+ T cells in alopecia areata. Extraction and reverse transcription of RNA yielded cDNA as the sequencing template. TCRdb's copy holds only in-frame clones and misses some; the assay was immunoSEQ multiplex PCR. Seen here are some 180,000 clones, approximately 60% observed once, and the top ten hold over 4%. Sequenced material: CD8+ T cells sorted from blood. Receptors were obtained from a human donor in good health.

The rearrangement joins TRBV7-8 to TRBJ1-5; D unclear. CDR3 length equals 13 residues. CDR1 and CDR2 (germline): SGHVS, FQNEAQ. Trimming stripped 1 base from V and 7 bases from J, with 8 bases between. The CDR3 reads CASSLGLGQPQHF. CDR3 nucleotide sequence: TGTGCCAGCAGCTTAGGACTAGGACAGCCCCAGCATTTT.

This clone showed up just a few times. The chain uses TRBV7-9 and TRBJ1-6; no definite D call. The germline CDR1 and CDR2 sequences are SEHNR and FQNEAQ (reference sequence). V shed 6 bases and J shed 12 bases, with 15 bases lying between them. The CDR3 totals 13 residues. DNA of the CDR3: TGTGCCAGCAGTTCCGGGCGGACGGTACCCCTCCACTTT. Its protein product is CASSSGRTVPLHF.

This clone showed up just once. This chain links TRBV5-1 with TRBJ2-5; 12 bases map to TRBD2. This CDR3 is built from 15 residues. V trimming: 5 bases; J trimming: 4 bases; junction bases outside the gene matches: 6. Germline V gives CDR1 SGHRS, CDR2 YFSETQ. CDR3 coding DNA: TGCGCCAGCAGGTCTAGCGGGGGGGCCTCAGAGACCCAGTACTTC. This sequence encodes CASRSSGGASETQYF.